This T cell receptor (beta chain) was profiled in a study of T cells after yellow fever vaccination. Findings and caveats of the study: In FACS-sorted repertoires, abundant clonotypes from the bulk population could appear as contaminants.

TCR cDNA was made by 5'RACE template switching, adding a universal primer site and UMIs. Each CDR3 protein gets one entry after TCRdb re-called the 5' RACE reads with MiXCR. The sample shows some 600,000 distinct CDR3 sequences, 17% of them seen only once. The germline V gene encodes CDR1 SEHNR and CDR2 FQNEAQ (reference sequence). The V gene lost 5 bases and the J gene lost 6 bases, with 14 bases spanning the gap. The CDR3 is 14 residues long. The sample holds many counts of this clonotype. Its specificity is not known. The sample was PBMCs, taken 5 days after the first yellow fever vaccination. The origin of this receptor is a man in his late teens or twenties who received the YFV17D yellow fever vaccine. This chain joins TRBV7-9 and TRBJ1-5; D not resolved. CDR3 region: CASSPRGVSQPQHF. The DNA for the CDR3 is TGTGCCAGCAGCCCGCGGGGAGTGAGTCAGCCCCAGCATTTT.